These 26 T cell receptor beta chains share one sample of origin, sequenced in a study of blood T cell repertoires in COVID-19. Produced via immunoSEQ multiplex PCR; TCRdb's table is partial and in-frame only. Of about 240,000 clones in the sample, 83% are singletons; the top ten hold 3% to 4.5%. Material for sequencing was PBMCs or T cells enriched from blood (not recorded which). These receptor sequences come from a middle-aged woman who had been exposed to COVID-19.

This sequence joins TRBV6-1 and TRBJ1-2; D gene uncertain. This CDR3 is 14 amino acids long. CDR1 MNHNS and CDR2 SASEGT come from the germline V gene. With 1 base removed from V and 4 bases from J, the gap between germline ends came to 10 bases. CDR3 bases: TGTGCCAGCAGTGAAGTGAAGGAGATCTATGGCTACACCTTC. Translation gives CASSEVKEIYGYTF.

The chain employs TRBV25-1 and TRBJ2-3; D uncertain. The CDR3 extends over 14 amino acids. V was cut by 3 bases and J by 2 bases, with 9 bases left in between. CDR1 is MGHDK and CDR2 is SYGVNS in the germline V gene. The CDR3 spells CASSDPPLTDTQYF. The CDR3 coding sequence is TGTGCCAGCAGTGACCCCCCACTCACAGATACGCAGTATTTT.

The V call is TRBV7-2, the J call TRBJ2-1; a weak D match, TRBD1 (5 bases). The CDR3 sequence is 14 residues long. With 3 bases removed from V and 5 bases from J, the gap between germline ends came to 11 bases. Per germline, CDR1 SGHTA and CDR2 FQGNSA. As DNA, the CDR3 is TGTGCCAGCAGCTTGGCAGGGATGAACAATGAGCAGTTCTTC. It codes for CASSLAGMNNEQFF.

The chain carries TRBV19 and TRBJ1-4; 7 bases align to TRBD1. This CDR3 has 20 residues. Trimming removed 4 bases from V and 0 bases from J; junction bases left unmatched: 17. Looked up from germline, CDR1 is LNHDA and CDR2 is SQIVND (reference sequence). The CDR3 reads CASSTGRIKGTETTNEKLFF. The CDR3 DNA follows: TGTGCCAGTAGTACCGGCCGTATAAAAGGGACAGAGACAACTAATGAAAAACTGTTTTTT.

The rearrangement links TRBV6-6 to TRBJ1-2; TRBD1 is a possible D gene (6 bases). Germline CDR1 reads MNHNY; CDR2 reads SVGAGI (reference sequence). The CDR3 runs 15 residues. The V end lost 4 bases, the J end lost 1 base, and 13 bases lay between the germline ends. This CDR3 is CASSSTGLLNYGYTF. DNA for the CDR3: TGTGCCAGCAGTTCGACAGGCCTCCTTAACTATGGCTACACCTTC.

This clone turned up a few times. This chain links TRBV5-1 with TRBJ1-2, with D perhaps TRBD1 (6 bases). Trimming removed 2 bases at V and 2 bases at J, with 22 bases between. The CDR3 runs 18 residues. CDR1 is SGHRS, CDR2 YFSETQ, per germline. The CDR3 region has the DNA TGCGCCAGCAGCTTCCAAGTTAGGGCGGGGGCCTCAAACTATGGCTACACCTTC. Protein: CASSFQVRAGASNYGYTF.

J is TRBJ2-3 and V is TRBV28, with 8 bases identical to TRBD2. The CDR3 extends over 16 amino acids. J lost 8 bases, V lost 3 bases, and 13 bases had no gene match. Germline V CDR1 and CDR2: MDHEN, SYDVKM. CDR3 coding DNA: TGTGCCAGCAGTTTTGGGCTAGCGGGCGTGGTGGCTACGCAGTATTTT. Protein: CASSFGLAGVVATQYF.

The chain employs TRBV3-1 (or the pseudogene TRBV3-2) and TRBJ2-1, with a tentative D call TRBD1 (6 bases). Trimming removed 5 bases at V and 1 base at J, with 27 bases between. The CDR3 is 20 amino acids. Germline CDR1 is LGHDT and CDR2 is YNNKEL (reference sequence). This CDR3 is CASSSRTSDRISRSYNEQFF. The CDR3 region has the DNA TGTGCCAGCAGCTCGCGAACATCAGACAGGATCTCACGTTCCTACAATGAGCAGTTCTTC.

This chain joins TRBV4-2 and TRBJ1-6; 7 nucleotides agree with TRBD1. The CDR3 totals 16 residues. Germline assignment: CDR1 LGHNA and CDR2 YNFKEQ. J was trimmed by 8 bases and V by 0 bases; bases with no gene match: 7. The DNA of the CDR3 is TGTGCCAGCAGCCAAGATCTACAGGGGATTTATTCACCCCTCCACTTT. Translating gives CASSQDLQGIYSPLHF.

The chain combines TRBV6-5 with TRBJ1-2, with 7 bases fitting TRBD1. Germline CDR1 and CDR2: MNHEY and SVGAGI. V lost 6 bases to trimming and J lost 5 bases; unmatched junction nucleotides: 12. The CDR3 sequence is 15 residues long. This CDR3 is CASSYKGTVLYGYTF. The CDR3 coding sequence is TGTGCCAGCAGCTACAAGGGGACAGTTTTATATGGCTACACCTTC.

The CDR3 nucleotides are TGTGCCAGCAGTGAAGCGGGGAGTTATGGCTACACCTTC. Amino acid sequence: CASSEAGSYGYTF. The chain carries TRBV2 and TRBJ1-2, with D hard to call. The CDR3 is 13 amino acids. Germline CDR1 reads SNHLY; CDR2 reads FYNNEI. V lost 0 bases, J lost 5 bases, and 7 bases lay in between.

CDR3 in amino acids: CASRDREAFF. The DNA for the CDR3 is TGTGCCAGCCGAGACAGGGAAGCTTTCTTT. The chain links TRBV2 to TRBJ1-1; tentative D call: TRBD1 (6 bases). The CDR3 length is 10 residues. Trimming removed 8 bases from V and 8 bases from J, with 9 bases in between. CDR1 SNHLY and CDR2 FYNNEI come from the germline V gene.

This rearrangement joins TRBV7-3 to TRBJ2-1, with 10 nucleotides matching TRBD2. The junction had 7 bases not matched to a gene; V was cut back by 2 bases and J by 0 bases. This CDR3 has 18 residues. Germline V gene data show CDR1 as SGHTA and CDR2 as FQGTGA. CDR3 residues: CASSLGAGGSISYNEQFF. The CDR3 DNA reads as TGTGCCAGCAGCTTAGGAGCGGGGGGGAGTATCTCCTACAATGAGCAGTTCTTC.

V is TRBV19 and J is TRBJ1-1; unclear D gene. V was pared by 6 bases and J by 1 base, with 6 bases between. Germline loops: CDR1 LNHDA, CDR2 SQIVND (reference sequence). There are 12 residues in the CDR3. CDR3 DNA sequence: TGTGCCAGTAGACACAAGAACACTGAAGCTTTCTTT. Translating it yields CASRHKNTEAFF.

V and J are TRBV6-5 and TRBJ2-5; the match to TRBD2 covers 9 bases. In germline, CDR1 is MNHEY, CDR2 SVGAGI. The CDR3 has 15 amino acids. The V segment lost 0 bases and the J segment 2 bases; nucleotides outside the gene matches: 1. The CDR3 DNA sequence: TGTGCCAGCAGTTACTCAGCGGGGGGACAAGAGACCCAGTACTTC. This translates into CASSYSAGGQETQYF.

This clone was seen only a few times. The chain joins TRBV7-2 to TRBJ1-6; the D gene is possibly TRBD1 (5 bases). V was cut by 4 bases and J by 7 bases, with 17 bases left in between. Germline CDR1 and CDR2: SGHTA and FQGNSA. The CDR3 contains 16 residues. CDR3 in DNA: TGTGCCAGCAGCTCACTCGGAGGGGTCGGGAATTCACCCCTCCACTTT. It specifies CASSSLGGVGNSPLHF.

The rearrangement uses TRBV7-9 and TRBJ1-3, with unresolved D. Trimming took off 5 bases at V and 7 bases at J, with 9 bases between the two ends. This CDR3 region has 12 residues. Germline CDR1 SEHNR, CDR2 FQNEAQ (reference sequence). The CDR3 region has the DNA TGTGCCAGCAGCCCCAACTTGAACACCATATATTTT. Protein: CASSPNLNTIYF.

Worth noting for this clone: The same CDR3 is also encoded by other DNA sequences in this sample. The chain links TRBV5-5 to TRBJ1-2; no clear D gene. Trimming removed 0 bases at V and 8 bases at J, with 11 bases between. Germline V lookup: CDR1 SGHKS, CDR2 YYEKEE (reference sequence). The CDR3 contains 13 residues. In DNA, the CDR3 is TGTGCCAGCAGCTTGGAGGCGGGGAAAGGCTACACCTTC. Protein: CASSLEAGKGYTF.

The chain carries TRBV21-1 and TRBJ2-6; TRBD1, as called in the table, went unchecked against the DNA. TRBV21-1 is an annotated pseudogene. The CDR3 has 16 amino acids. The DNA of the CDR3 is TGTGCCAGCAGCAAAAGGACAGGGTCTGGGGCCAACGTCCTGACTTTC. Encoded protein: CASSKRTGSGANVLTF.

This chain connects TRBV19 to TRBJ1-4, with 10 nucleotides matching TRBD1. This CDR3 region has 14 residues. Germline lookup yields CDR1 LNHDA and CDR2 SQIVND (reference sequence). V shed 5 bases, J shed 7 bases, and the junction held 4 bases outside the gene matches. The CDR3 coding sequence is TGTGCCAGTAGTCCGACAGGGGGCGGTGAAAAACTGTTTTTT. It specifies CASSPTGGGEKLFF.

This chain links TRBV7-2 with TRBJ1-5; TRBD1 matches at 8 bases. This CDR3 contains 15 residues. The ends lost 5 bases at V and 3 bases at J; junction bases unmatched: 6. Germline assignment: CDR1 SGHTA and CDR2 FQGNSA. CDR3 sequence reads: CASSTGQGVNQPQHF. The DNA of the CDR3 is TGTGCCAGCAGCACCGGACAGGGAGTCAATCAGCCCCAGCATTTT.

The chain has TRBV6-1 and TRBJ2-3; 9 nucleotides align to TRBD1. This CDR3 is built from 18 residues. Germline lookup yields CDR1 MNHNS and CDR2 SASEGT. The V gene end was trimmed by 2 bases and the J gene end by 8 bases; junction bases not matched to a gene: 17. The CDR3 DNA reads TGTGCCAGCAGTGAAACATTTAGGGGACAGGGTGAAAGTGGTACGCAGTATTTT. This encodes CASSETFRGQGESGTQYF.

J is TRBJ2-5 and V is TRBV13; TRBD2 aligns across 8 bases. This CDR3 contains 13 residues. Germline values: CDR1 PRHDT, CDR2 FYEKMQ (reference sequence). The ends lost 6 bases at V and 3 bases at J; junction bases unmatched: 3. CDR3 sequence reads: CASRSGGEETQYF. The CDR3 DNA reads as TGTGCCAGCAGATCGGGGGGGGAAGAGACCCAGTACTTC.

The chain couples TRBV7-8 to TRBJ2-7; D is unresolved. The CDR3 sequence is 14 residues long. The V gene's germline CDR1 is SGHVS and CDR2 FQNEAQ. V was clipped by 0 bases and J by 9 bases, with 15 bases between them. DNA for the CDR3: TGTGCCAGCAGCTTAGCGCGAGTAACCCGGAGGCAGTACTTC. This gives the protein CASSLARVTRRQYF.

The chain is built from TRBV6-5 and TRBJ1-2; perhaps TRBD1 as D (6 bases). Trimming took off 5 bases at V and 4 bases at J, with 14 bases between the two ends. The germline CDR1 and CDR2 sequences are MNHEY and SVGAGI. This CDR3 region has 14 residues. CDR3 sequence reads: CASSPVGGAYGYTF. The CDR3 DNA is TGTGCCAGCAGTCCCGTAGGGGGGGCCTATGGCTACACCTTC.

The CDR3 is CASSDSSGAGGYTF. In nucleotides, the CDR3 is TGTGCCAGCAGTGACTCGAGTGGGGCCGGGGGCTACACCTTC. This sequence joins TRBV6-4 and TRBJ1-2; possibly TRBD1 for D (5 bases). V lost 0 bases and J 8 bases, leaving 13 bases between the germline ends. The CDR3 runs 14 residues. Looked up from germline, CDR1 is MRHNA and CDR2 is SNTAGT.